This T cell receptor beta chain emerged from a study of vaccination and CD4 T cells after COVID-19. Findings of the study overall: Within the convalescent patients, spike mono-reactivity was found in 304 of 307 vaccine-specific clones.

Trimming shortened V by 5 bases and J by 4 bases, and 11 bases separated the two germline ends. CDR1 is SGHTA and CDR2 is FQGNSA in the germline V gene. The CDR3 is 13 amino acids. This clonotype was counted a few times. Its matching antigen is unknown. The Oncomine TCR Beta short-read assay generated sequence data from the DNA of cultured CD4+ T cells. TCRdb re-analysed the PCR reads in MiXCR, keeping a single row per CDR3 protein. Of approximately 17,000 distinct CDR3 sequences listed, approximately 53% are singletons. Noted treatment: roughly ten-day PBMC culture with coronavirus spike peptide pools or control peptides (ViraFEST assay).

The source material was CD4+ T cells from blood, cultured in vitro. J is TRBJ1-1 and V is TRBV7-2, with D unclear. This receptor was taken from a human donor who had recovered from COVID-19. In DNA form, the CDR3 reads TGTGCCAGCAGCCCGAGCGGTGGCACTGAAGCTTTCTTT. It translates to CASSPSGGTEAFF.